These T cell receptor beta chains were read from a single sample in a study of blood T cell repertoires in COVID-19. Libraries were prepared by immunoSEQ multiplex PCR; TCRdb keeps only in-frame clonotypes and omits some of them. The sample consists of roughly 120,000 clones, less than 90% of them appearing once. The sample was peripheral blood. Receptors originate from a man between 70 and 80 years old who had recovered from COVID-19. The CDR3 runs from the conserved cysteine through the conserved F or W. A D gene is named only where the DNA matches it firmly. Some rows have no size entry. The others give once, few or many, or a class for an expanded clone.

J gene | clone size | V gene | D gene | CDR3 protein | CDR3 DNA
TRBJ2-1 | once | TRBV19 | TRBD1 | CASRPGQGYRSNNEQFF | TGTGCCAGTAGACCGGGACAGGGTTATAGGTCGAACAATGAGCAGTTCTTC
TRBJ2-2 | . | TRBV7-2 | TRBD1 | CASSSGQGSGELFF | TGTGCCAGCAGCTCCGGACAGGGCAGCGGGGAGCTGTTTTTT
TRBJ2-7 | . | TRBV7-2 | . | CASSLRAVIYEQYF | TGTGCCAGCAGCTTGAGGGCGGTGATCTACGAGCAGTACTTC
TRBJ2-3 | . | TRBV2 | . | CASSDGRSTDTQYF | TGTGCCAGCAGTGATGGCAGGAGCACAGATACGCAGTATTTT
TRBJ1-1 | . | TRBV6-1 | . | CASSDDSLNTEAFF | TGTGCCAGCAGTGACGACAGTCTGAACACTGAAGCTTTCTTT
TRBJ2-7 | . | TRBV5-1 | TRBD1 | CASSLAQGVGEQYF | TGCGCCAGCAGCTTAGCTCAGGGGGTCGGCGAGCAGTACTTC
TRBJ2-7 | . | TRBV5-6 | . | CASTSQRGSYEQYF | TGTGCCAGCACTTCTCAACGAGGTTCCTACGAGCAGTACTTC
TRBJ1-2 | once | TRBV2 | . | CASSEARWSYGYTF | TGTGCCAGCAGTGAAGCCAGATGGAGCTATGGCTACACCTTC
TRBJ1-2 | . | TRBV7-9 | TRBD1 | CASSSWLQGPRGYTF | TGTGCCAGCAGCTCATGGCTACAGGGGCCCCGGGGCTACACCTTC
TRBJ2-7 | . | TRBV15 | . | CATSRDFRSYEQYF | TGTGCCACCAGCAGAGATTTCCGGAGCTACGAGCAGTACTTC
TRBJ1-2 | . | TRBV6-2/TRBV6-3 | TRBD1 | CASSYGTGTYGYTF | TGTGCCAGCAGTTACGGGACAGGGACCTATGGCTACACCTTC
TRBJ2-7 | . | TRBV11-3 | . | CASSYRGSYEQYF | TGTGCCAGCAGCTACCGGGGTAGCTACGAGCAGTACTTC
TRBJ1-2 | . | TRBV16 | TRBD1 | CASSLRGLGYGYTF | TGTGCCAGCAGCCTCAGGGGGCTTGGCTATGGCTACACCTTC
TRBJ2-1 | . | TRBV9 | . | CASSLTSSGFNEQFF | TGTGCCAGCAGCCTTACTAGTAGCGGTTTTAATGAGCAGTTCTTC
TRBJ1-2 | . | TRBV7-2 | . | CASSSAPGHRYGYTF | TGTGCCAGCAGCTCCGCCCCGGGACACCGCTATGGCTACACCTTC
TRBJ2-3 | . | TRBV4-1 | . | CASSQDGRQGNTDTQYF | TGCGCCAGCAGCCAAGATGGAAGGCAGGGGAACACAGATACGCAGTATTTT
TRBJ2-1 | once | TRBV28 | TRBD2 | CASSPLREGRWEQFF | TGTGCCAGCAGTCCGCTACGGGAGGGCCGGTGGGAGCAGTTCTTC
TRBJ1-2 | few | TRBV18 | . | CASSPSEQWDGYTF | TGTGCCAGCTCACCCTCTGAACAGTGGGATGGCTACACCTTC
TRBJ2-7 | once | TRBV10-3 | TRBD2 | CALSGVGVEQYF | TGTGCCCTTAGCGGGGTAGGCGTCGAGCAGTACTTC
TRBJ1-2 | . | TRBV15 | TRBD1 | CATSIGQGAYGYTF | TGTGCCACCAGCATAGGACAGGGTGCCTATGGCTACACCTTC
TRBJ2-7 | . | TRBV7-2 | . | CASSLVGRALSYEQYF | TGTGCCAGCAGCTTAGTCGGCAGGGCCCTCTCCTACGAGCAGTACTTC
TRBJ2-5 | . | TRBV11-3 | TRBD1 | CASSLRQGTETQYF | TGTGCCAGCAGCTTAAGACAGGGGACGGAGACCCAGTACTTC
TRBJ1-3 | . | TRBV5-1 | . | CASSLAGSSGNTIYF | TGCGCCAGCAGCTTGGCCGGTAGCTCTGGAAACACCATATATTTT
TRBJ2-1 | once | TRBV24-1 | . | CATSDPSESSYNEQFF | TGTGCCACCAGTGACCCCAGCGAATCCTCCTACAATGAGCAGTTCTTC
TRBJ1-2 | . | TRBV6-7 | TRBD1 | CASSPLQGVYGYTF | TGTGCCAGCTCTCCCCTACAGGGGGTCTATGGCTACACCTTC
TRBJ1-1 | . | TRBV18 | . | CASSKGGMNTEAFF | TGTGCCAGCTCAAAAGGGGGTATGAACACTGAAGCTTTCTTT
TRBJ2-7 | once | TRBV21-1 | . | CASSSQERSPTYEQYF | TGTGCCAGCAGCTCCCAGGAACGATCTCCTACCTACGAGCAGTACTTC
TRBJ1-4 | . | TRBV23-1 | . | CASSQPSRVLNEKLFF | TGCGCCAGCAGTCAACCTTCACGGGTTTTAAATGAAAAACTGTTTTTT
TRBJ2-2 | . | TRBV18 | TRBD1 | CASSPPGQGGSGELFF | TGTGCCAGCTCACCACCGGGACAGGGAGGATCCGGGGAGCTGTTTTTT
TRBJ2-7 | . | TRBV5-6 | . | CASSLGTPGEQYF | TGTGCCAGCAGCTTAGGCACACCGGGAGAGCAGTACTTC
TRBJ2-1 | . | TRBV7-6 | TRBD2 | CASSLTGTSEQFF | TGTGCCAGCAGCCTAACCGGGACTAGCGAGCAGTTCTTC
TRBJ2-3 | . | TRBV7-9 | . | CASSLISGYSTDTQYF | TGTGCCAGCAGCTTAATCAGCGGATATAGCACAGATACGCAGTATTTT
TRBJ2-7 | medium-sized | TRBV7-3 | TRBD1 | CASSLTGTGEYEQYF | TGTGCCAGCAGCTTAACCGGGACAGGGGAATACGAGCAGTACTTC
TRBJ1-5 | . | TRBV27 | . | CASSFVRGYQPQHF | TGTGCCAGCAGTTTTGTGCGGGGCTATCAGCCCCAGCATTTT
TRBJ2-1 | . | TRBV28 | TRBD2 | CASSLGLAGANNEQFF | TGTGCCAGCAGTTTAGGACTAGCGGGGGCGAACAATGAGCAGTTCTTC
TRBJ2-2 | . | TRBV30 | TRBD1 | CAWNVQGTGELFF | TGTGCCTGGAATGTACAGGGGACCGGGGAGCTGTTTTTT
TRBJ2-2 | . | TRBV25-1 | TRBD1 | CASSGNPGQVNTGELFF | TGTGCCAGCAGTGGAAATCCGGGACAGGTCAACACCGGGGAGCTGTTTTTT
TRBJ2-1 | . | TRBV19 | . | CASSGGRPYNEQFF | TGTGCCAGTAGCGGAGGGCGCCCCTACAATGAGCAGTTCTTC